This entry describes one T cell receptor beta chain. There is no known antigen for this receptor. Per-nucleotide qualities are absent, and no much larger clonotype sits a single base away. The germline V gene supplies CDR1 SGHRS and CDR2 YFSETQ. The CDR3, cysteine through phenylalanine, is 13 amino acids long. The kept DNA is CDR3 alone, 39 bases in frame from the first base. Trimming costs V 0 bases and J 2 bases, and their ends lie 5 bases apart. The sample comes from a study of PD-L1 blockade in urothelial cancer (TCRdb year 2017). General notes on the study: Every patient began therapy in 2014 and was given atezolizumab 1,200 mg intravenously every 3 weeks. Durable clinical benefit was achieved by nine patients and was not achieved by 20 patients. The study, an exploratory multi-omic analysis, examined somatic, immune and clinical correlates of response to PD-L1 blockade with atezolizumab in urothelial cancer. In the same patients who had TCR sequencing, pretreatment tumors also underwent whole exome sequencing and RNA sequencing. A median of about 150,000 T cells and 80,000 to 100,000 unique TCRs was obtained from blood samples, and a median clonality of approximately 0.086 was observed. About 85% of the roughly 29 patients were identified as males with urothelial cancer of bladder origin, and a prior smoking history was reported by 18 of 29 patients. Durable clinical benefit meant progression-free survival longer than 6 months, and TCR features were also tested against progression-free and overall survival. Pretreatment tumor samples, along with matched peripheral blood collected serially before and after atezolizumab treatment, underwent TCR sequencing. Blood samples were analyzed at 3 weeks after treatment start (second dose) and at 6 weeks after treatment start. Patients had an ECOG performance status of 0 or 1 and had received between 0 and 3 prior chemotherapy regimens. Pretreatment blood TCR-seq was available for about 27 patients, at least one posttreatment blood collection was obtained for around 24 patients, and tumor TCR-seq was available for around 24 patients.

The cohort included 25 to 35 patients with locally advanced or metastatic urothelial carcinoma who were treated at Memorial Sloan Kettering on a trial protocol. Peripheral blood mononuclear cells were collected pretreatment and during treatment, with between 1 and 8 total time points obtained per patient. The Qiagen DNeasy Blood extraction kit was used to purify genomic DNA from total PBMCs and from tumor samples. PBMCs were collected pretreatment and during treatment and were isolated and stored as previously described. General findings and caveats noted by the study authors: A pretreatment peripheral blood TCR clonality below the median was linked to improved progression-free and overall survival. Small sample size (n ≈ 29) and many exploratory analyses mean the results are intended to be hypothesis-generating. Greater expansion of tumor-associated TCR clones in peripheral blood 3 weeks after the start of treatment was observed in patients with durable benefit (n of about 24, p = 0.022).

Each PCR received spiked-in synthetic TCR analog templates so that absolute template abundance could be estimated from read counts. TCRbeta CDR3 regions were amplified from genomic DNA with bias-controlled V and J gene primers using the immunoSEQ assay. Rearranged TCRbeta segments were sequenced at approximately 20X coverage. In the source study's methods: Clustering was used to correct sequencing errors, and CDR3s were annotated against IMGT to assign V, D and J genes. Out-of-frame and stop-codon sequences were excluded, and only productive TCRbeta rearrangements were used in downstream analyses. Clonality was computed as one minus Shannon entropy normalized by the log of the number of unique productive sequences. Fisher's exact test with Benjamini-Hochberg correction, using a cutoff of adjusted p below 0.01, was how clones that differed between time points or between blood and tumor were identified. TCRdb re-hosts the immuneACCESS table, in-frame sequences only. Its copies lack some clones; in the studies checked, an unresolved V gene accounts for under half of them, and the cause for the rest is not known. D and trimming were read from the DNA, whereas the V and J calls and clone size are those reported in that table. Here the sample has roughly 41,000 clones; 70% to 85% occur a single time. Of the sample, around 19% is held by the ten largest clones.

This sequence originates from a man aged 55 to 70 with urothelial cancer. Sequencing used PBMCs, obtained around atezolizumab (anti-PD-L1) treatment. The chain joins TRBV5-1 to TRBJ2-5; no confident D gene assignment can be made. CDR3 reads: CASSLGTQETQYF. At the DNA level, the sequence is TGCGCCAGCAGCTTGGGAACTCAAGAGACCCAGTACTTC.